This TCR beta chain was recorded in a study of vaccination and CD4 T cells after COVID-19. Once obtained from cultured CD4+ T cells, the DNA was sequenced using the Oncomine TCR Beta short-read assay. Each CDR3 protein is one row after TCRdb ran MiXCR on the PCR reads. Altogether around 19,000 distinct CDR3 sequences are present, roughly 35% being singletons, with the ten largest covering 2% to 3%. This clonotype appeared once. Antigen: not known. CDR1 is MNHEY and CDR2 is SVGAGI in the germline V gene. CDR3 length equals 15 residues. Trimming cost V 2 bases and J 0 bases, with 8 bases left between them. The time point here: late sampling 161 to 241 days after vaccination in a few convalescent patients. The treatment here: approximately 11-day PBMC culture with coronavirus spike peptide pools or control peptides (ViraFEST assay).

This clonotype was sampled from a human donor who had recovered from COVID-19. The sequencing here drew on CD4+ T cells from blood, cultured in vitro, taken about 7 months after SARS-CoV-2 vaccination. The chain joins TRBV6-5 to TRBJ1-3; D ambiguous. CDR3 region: CASSYDGYSGNTIYF. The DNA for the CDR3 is TGTGCCAGCAGTTACGACGGGTACTCTGGAAACACCATATATTTT.